This T cell receptor (beta chain) stems from a study of T cells in Graves' hyperthyroidism and ophthalmopathy. From RNA transcripts, TCR beta CDR3 regions were amplified. With the HTBI primer set, the TCR CDR3 went through a first round of RT-PCR. MiXCR was run by TCRdb on the multiplex PCR reads, yielding one entry per CDR3 protein. The sample contains approximately 510,000 distinct CDR3 sequences, about 46% of which appear only once. On this clonotype: Its antigen remains unknown.

Uncontrolled infection, other autoimmune disease, pregnancy and lactation each barred patients from inclusion. On the basis of clinical symptoms, serum thyroxine and TRAb, thyroid ultrasound and orbital computed tomography, diagnoses were made. General observations from the study: Within blood appeared most thyroid clonotypes that had expanded above 0.001. From stable hyperthyroidism, ophthalmopathy was separated by a 13 V-J model.

The CDR3 is made up of 14 amino acids. Germline CDR1 reads SEHNR; CDR2 reads FQNEAQ (reference sequence). The V gene end was trimmed by 5 bases and the J gene end by 7 bases; junction bases not matched to a gene: 6. The chain carries TRBV7-9 and TRBJ1-3; TRBD1 matches 9 bases. This TCR derives from an adult woman with Graves' disease, either hyperthyroidism or ophthalmopathy (not recorded which). Sequencing input: peripheral blood or thyroid tissue (not recorded which). The CDR3 bases are TGTGCCAGCAGCCCGGGACAGGGATTGAACACCATATATTTT. This sequence encodes CASSPGQGLNTIYF. Combining the CDR3 with reference TRBV7-9 and TRBJ1-3 gives the whole variable domain DTGVSQNPRHKITKRGQNVTFRCDPISEHNRLYWYRQTLGQGPEFLTYFQNEAQLEKSRLLSDRFSAERPKGSFSTLEIQRTEQGDSAMYLCASSPGQGLNTIYFGEGSWLTVV.